What follows are 17 T cell receptor beta chains derived from one specimen sequenced in a study of molecular identifiers for immune sequencing clone quantification. TCRdb processed the PCR reads anew with MiXCR; each CDR3 protein has one entry. The data show more than 450,000 distinct CDR3 sequences, about a fifth seen once. Specimen: naive CD8+ T cells from blood, with Jurkat cell RNA spiked in. The subset was: FACS-sorted CD8+CD4-CCR7+CD45RA+ naive T cells. Receptor source: a human donor in good health. Some libraries in this study had Jurkat cell RNA spiked in.

This clonotype was seen more than once but under ten times. V usage is TRBV6-5 and J usage is TRBJ2-1; D tentatively fits TRBD1 or TRBD2 (6 bases each). The V gene lost 0 bases and the J gene lost 9 bases, with 12 bases spanning the gap. Germline-derived CDR1 and CDR2 are MNHEY and SVGAGI. The CDR3 spans 14 residues. DNA of the CDR3: TGTGCCAGCAGTTACTCGGGGGGCTTGGGTGAGCAGTTCTTC. Translating it yields CASSYSGGLGEQFF.

A note on this clonotype: This may be a read error: a much more frequent sequence differs by one nucleotide. The genes are TRBV7-6 and TRBJ2-7, with unresolved D. Germline V gene data show CDR1 as SGHVS and CDR2 as FNYEAQ. There are 12 residues in the CDR3. This chain's CDR3 is CAGSTLPGEQYF. CDR3 bases: TGTGCCGGCAGCACTTTACCGGGCGAGCAGTACTTC.

This clonotype was recorded once. The chain combines TRBV27 with TRBJ1-5; D not resolved. This CDR3 has 12 amino acids. The V end was cut by 2 bases, the J end by 8 bases, with 7 bases between. Looked up from germline, CDR1 is MNHEY and CDR2 is SMNVEV (reference sequence). The CDR3 spells CASSLIGKPQHF. CDR3 nucleotides: TGTGCCAGCAGTTTAATTGGGAAGCCCCAGCATTTT.

In this sample, this clonotype turned up many times. CDR3 bases: TGTGCCACCAGTCCGGGACTAGACACAGATACGCAGTATTTT. It encodes CATSPGLDTDTQYF. This rearrangement joins TRBV24-1 to TRBJ2-3, with TRBD2 matching over 8 bases. The germline gives CDR1 KGHDR, CDR2 SFDVKD. With V trimmed by 6 bases and J by 2 bases, 3 bases remained unmatched. CDR3 length: 14 amino acids.

There are many counts of this clonotype. The genes are TRBV28 and TRBJ2-3; no clear D. Germline assignment: CDR1 MDHEN and CDR2 SYDVKM. Trimming stripped 3 bases from V and 2 bases from J, with 9 bases between. There are 14 residues in the CDR3. This CDR3 reads CASSFKRNTDTQYF. The DNA for the CDR3 is TGTGCCAGCAGTTTCAAACGGAACACAGATACGCAGTATTTT.

This clonotype was observed a handful of times. The chain employs TRBV9 and TRBJ2-3, with 8 bases aligning to TRBD2. The CDR3 extends over 16 amino acids. Germline V gives CDR1 SGDLS, CDR2 YYNGEE. J was trimmed by 2 bases and V by 3 bases; bases with no gene match: 8. CDR3 coding DNA: TGTGCCAGCAGCGAAACTAGCGGCAGTTTCACAGATACGCAGTATTTT. The encoded protein is CASSETSGSFTDTQYF.

This clonotype was seen at least ten times. V usage is TRBV4-3 and J usage is TRBJ1-4, with D tentatively TRBD1 (5 bases). This CDR3 is built from 18 residues. Between the trimmed V and J ends, which lost 4 bases and 3 bases, there was a span of 21 bases. Per germline, CDR1 LGHNA and CDR2 YSLEER. In DNA form, the CDR3 reads TGCGCCAGCAGCCTGGTTTGGCAGGCCGGGGGGGCTAATGAAAAACTGTTTTTT. Its protein is CASSLVWQAGGANEKLFF.

There are a few counts of this clonotype. The genes are TRBV7-2 and TRBJ2-3, with a tentative D call TRBD1 (6 bases). The CDR3 is 17 residues long. Germline V lookup: CDR1 SGHTA, CDR2 FQGNSA. The ends were cut back, 1 base at V and 2 bases at J, with 16 bases in the middle. The CDR3 nucleotides read TGTGCCAGCAGCTTAGTTGTGAGAGGGGGATCCACAGATACGCAGTATTTT. Translation: CASSLVVRGGSTDTQYF.

Ten or more counts support this clonotype. The chain recombines TRBV12-3 or TRBV12-4 with TRBJ2-5; unclear D gene. The length of the CDR3 is 13 residues. With 3 bases removed from V and 4 bases from J, the gap between germline ends came to 9 bases. The CDR3 reads CASSLRPGETQYF. DNA for the CDR3: TGTGCCAGCAGTTTGCGGCCAGGAGAGACCCAGTACTTC.

This clonotype was detected ten times or more. The chain combines TRBV6-6 with TRBJ1-2; 11 bases are a match to TRBD1. There are 15 residues in the CDR3. The germline V gene encodes CDR1 MNHNY and CDR2 SVGAGI (reference sequence). Unmatched junction bases numbered 10, after V lost 5 bases and J lost 8 bases. The CDR3 region has the DNA TGTGCCAGCAGTCCCCACCGGGACAGGGGGGACGGCTACACCTTC. Encoded protein: CASSPHRDRGDGYTF.

As DNA, the CDR3 is TGCGCCAGCAGCTTGGGTTCGGGGTCGGGCTGCGAGCAGTACTTC. Translating it yields CASSLGSGSGCEQYF. The rearrangement uses TRBV5-1 and TRBJ2-7; possible D gene TRBD2, 5 bases. CDR1 is SGHRS, CDR2 YFSETQ, per germline. CDR3 size: 15 residues. Trimming pared 0 bases from V and 6 bases from J, leaving 16 bases between.

The table lists this clonotype with a few counts. A read error may be the cause here, since a much bigger clone is one base away. J is TRBJ1-1 and V is TRBV29-1; D possibly corresponds to TRBD1 (5 bases). The germline gives CDR1 SQVTM, CDR2 ANQGSEA. The CDR3 has 11 residues. The CDR3 nucleotides read TGCGGTATCCCTTGGGGCGCTGAAGCTTTCTTT. Translating gives CGIPWGAEAFF.

This clonotype was recorded many times. CDR3 DNA: TGTGCCAGCAGCTTAGCGCTCACAACCAACACTGAAGCTTTCTTT. Translating it yields CASSLALTTNTEAFF. This chain links TRBV7-9 with TRBJ1-1, with D unclear. Germline V gene lookup returns CDR1 SEHNR and CDR2 FQNEAQ (reference sequence). The ends were cut back, 0 bases at V and 2 bases at J, with 10 bases in the middle. There are 15 residues in the CDR3.

At least ten counts were recorded for this clonotype. The J gene is TRBJ1-1, the V gene TRBV6-2 or TRBV6-3; D not resolved. The V end lost 7 bases, the J end lost 0 bases, and 12 bases lay between the germline ends. From germline, CDR1 is MNHEY and CDR2 SVGEGT. This CDR3 contains 14 residues. The chain's CDR3 is CASTNLQMNTEAFF. In DNA, the CDR3 is TGTGCCAGCACCAACCTGCAGATGAACACTGAAGCTTTCTTT.

The sample holds a few counts of this clonotype. V gene TRBV12-3 or TRBV12-4 combines with J gene TRBJ1-6; D call uncertain. Trimming pared 5 bases from V and 8 bases from J, leaving 13 bases between. This CDR3 is built from 14 residues. CDR3 sequence: CASSPNEIYSPLHF. The CDR3 DNA follows: TGTGCCAGCAGTCCCAACGAGATTTATTCACCCCTCCACTTT.

This clonotype was seen at least ten times. The chain joins TRBV7-2 to TRBJ2-7, with 12 bases that match TRBD2. Germline V gene data show CDR1 as SGHTA and CDR2 as FQGNSA. The trim removed 4 bases at V and 3 bases at J, leaving 4 bases unmatched. The CDR3 loop spans 15 amino acids. CDR3: CASSSTSGGFYEQYF. The CDR3 DNA follows: TGTGCCAGCAGCTCCACTAGCGGGGGGTTCTACGAGCAGTACTTC.

At least ten counts were recorded for this clonotype. The V and J genes are TRBV29-1 and TRBJ1-5; D is undetermined. The CDR3 sequence is 13 residues long. Germline V gives CDR1 SQVTM, CDR2 ANQGSEA. Trimming took 5 bases from V and 2 from J, leaving 10 bases between them. The CDR3 region is CSVHRGRNQPQHF. CDR3 DNA: TGCAGCGTTCATCGGGGTCGCAATCAGCCCCAGCATTTT.